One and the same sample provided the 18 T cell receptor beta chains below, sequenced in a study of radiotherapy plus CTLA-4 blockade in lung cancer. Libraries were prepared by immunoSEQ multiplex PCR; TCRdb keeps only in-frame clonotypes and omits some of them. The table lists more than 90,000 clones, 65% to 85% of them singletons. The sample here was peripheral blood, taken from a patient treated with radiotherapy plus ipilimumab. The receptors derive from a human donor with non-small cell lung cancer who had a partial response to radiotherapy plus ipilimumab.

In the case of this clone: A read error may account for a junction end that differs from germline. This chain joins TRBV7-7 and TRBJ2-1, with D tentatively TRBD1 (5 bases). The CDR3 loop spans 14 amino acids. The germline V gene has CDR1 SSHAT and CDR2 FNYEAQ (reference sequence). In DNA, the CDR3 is TGTGCTAGCAGCCCGACGGACAAATCAAATGAGCAGTTCTTC. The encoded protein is CASSPTDKSNEQFF.

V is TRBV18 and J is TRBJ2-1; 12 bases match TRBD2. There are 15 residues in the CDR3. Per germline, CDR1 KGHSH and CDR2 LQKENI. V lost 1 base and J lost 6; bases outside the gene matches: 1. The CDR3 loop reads CASSPQLAGGNEQFF. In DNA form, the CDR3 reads TGTGCCAGCTCACCACAACTAGCGGGAGGCAATGAGCAGTTCTTC.

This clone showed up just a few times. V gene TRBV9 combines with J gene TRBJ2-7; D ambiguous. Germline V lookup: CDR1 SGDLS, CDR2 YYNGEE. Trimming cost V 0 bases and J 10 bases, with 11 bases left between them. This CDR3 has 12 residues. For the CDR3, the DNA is TGTGCCAGCAGCGTAGCCTTCTCCCTACAGTACTTC. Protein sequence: CASSVAFSLQYF.

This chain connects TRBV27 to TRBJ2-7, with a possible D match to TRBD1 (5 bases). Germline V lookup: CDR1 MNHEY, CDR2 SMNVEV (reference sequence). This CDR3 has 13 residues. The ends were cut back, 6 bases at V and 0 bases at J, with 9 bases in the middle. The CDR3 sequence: CASSIRVSYEQYF. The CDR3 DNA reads TGTGCCAGCAGCATCAGGGTCTCCTACGAGCAGTACTTC.

The DNA for the CDR3 is TGTGCCAGCGGCCGGGACACACCACTCTACGAGCAGTACTTC. Amino acids: CASGRDTPLYEQYF. V and J are TRBV6-6 and TRBJ2-7, with D perhaps TRBD1 (6 bases). The V gene lost 8 bases and the J gene lost 3 bases, with 17 bases spanning the gap. This CDR3 region has 14 residues. The germline V gene has CDR1 MNHNY and CDR2 SVGAGI (reference sequence).

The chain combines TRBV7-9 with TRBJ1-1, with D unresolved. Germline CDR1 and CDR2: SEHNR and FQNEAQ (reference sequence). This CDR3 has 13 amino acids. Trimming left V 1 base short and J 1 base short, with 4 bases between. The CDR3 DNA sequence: TGTGCCAGCAGCTTAGGAGCGAACACTGAAGCTTTCTTT. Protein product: CASSLGANTEAFF.

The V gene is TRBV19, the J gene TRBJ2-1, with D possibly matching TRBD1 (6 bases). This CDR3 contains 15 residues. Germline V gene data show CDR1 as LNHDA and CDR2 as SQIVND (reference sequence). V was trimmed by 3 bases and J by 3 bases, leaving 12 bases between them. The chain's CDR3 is CASSISPGDYNEQFF. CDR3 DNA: TGTGCCAGTAGTATTTCTCCAGGGGACTACAATGAGCAGTTCTTC.

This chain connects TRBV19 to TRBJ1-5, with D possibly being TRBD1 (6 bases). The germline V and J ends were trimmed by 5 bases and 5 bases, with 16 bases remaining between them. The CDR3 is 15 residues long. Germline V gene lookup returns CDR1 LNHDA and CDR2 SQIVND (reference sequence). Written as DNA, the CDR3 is TGTGCCAGTAGTGTAAACAGGGATGGTTATCAGCCCCAGCATTTT. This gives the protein CASSVNRDGYQPQHF.

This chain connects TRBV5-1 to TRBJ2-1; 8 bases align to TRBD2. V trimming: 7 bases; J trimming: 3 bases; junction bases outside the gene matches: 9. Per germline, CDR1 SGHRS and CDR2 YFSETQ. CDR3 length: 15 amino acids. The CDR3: CASSTAGGNYNEQFF. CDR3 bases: TGCGCCAGCTCCACGGCGGGAGGAAACTACAATGAGCAGTTCTTC.

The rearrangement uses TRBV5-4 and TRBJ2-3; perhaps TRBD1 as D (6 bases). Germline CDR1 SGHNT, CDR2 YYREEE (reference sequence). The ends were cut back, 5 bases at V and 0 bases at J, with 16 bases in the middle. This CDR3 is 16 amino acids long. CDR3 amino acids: CASRSTGPTSTDTQYF. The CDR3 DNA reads TGTGCCAGCAGGTCTACAGGGCCTACTAGCACAGATACGCAGTATTTT.

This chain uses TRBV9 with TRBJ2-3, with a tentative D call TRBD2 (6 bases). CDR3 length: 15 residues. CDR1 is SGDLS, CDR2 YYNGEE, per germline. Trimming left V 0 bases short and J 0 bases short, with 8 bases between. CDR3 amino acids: CASSVAGTSTDTQYF. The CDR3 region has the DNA TGTGCCAGCAGCGTAGCAGGGACTAGCACAGATACGCAGTATTTT.

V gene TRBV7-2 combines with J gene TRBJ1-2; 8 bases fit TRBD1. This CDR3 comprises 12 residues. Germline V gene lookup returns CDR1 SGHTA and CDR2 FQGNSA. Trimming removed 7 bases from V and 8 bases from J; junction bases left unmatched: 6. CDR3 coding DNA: TGTGCCAGCACCCCAGGGGGCGCGGGCTACACCTTC. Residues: CASTPGGAGYTF.

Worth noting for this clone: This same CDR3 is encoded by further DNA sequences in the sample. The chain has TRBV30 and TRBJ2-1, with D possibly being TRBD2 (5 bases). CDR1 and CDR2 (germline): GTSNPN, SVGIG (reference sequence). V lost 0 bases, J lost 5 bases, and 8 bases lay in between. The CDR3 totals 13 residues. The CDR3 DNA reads TGTGCCTGGAGTGTGCTAGCCGACAATGAGCAGTTCTTC. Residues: CAWSVLADNEQFF.

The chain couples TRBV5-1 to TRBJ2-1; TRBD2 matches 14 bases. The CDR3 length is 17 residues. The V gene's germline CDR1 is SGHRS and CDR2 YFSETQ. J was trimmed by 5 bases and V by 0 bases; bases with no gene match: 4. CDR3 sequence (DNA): TGCGCCAGCAGCTTGGACCCGGGACTAGCGGGAGACAATGAGCAGTTCTTC. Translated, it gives CASSLDPGLAGDNEQFF.

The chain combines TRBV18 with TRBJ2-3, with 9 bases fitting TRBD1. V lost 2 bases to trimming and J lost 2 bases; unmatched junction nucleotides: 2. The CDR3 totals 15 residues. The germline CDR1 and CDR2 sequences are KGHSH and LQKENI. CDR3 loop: CASSPGTGSTDTQYF. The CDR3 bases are TGTGCCAGCTCACCAGGGACAGGGTCCACAGATACGCAGTATTTT.

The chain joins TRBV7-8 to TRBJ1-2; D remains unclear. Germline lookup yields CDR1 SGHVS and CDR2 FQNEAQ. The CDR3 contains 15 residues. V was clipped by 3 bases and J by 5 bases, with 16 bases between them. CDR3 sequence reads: CASSLFGRGVYGYTF. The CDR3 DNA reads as TGTGCCAGCAGCTTGTTTGGTCGGGGAGTGTATGGCTACACCTTC.

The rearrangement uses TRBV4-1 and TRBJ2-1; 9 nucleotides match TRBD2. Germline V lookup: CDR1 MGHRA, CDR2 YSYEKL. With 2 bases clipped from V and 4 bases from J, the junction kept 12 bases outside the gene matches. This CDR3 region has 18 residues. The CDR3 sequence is CASSQSVSGTSIYNEQFF. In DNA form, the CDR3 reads TGCGCCAGCAGCCAATCGGTCTCCGGGACTAGCATTTACAATGAGCAGTTCTTC.

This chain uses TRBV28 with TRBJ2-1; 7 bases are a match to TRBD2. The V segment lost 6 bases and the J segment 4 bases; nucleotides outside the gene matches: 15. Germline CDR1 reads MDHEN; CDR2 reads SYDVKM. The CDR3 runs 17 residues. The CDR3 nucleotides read TGTGCCAGCAGCCCGTTTGCCGGGACTAACATATACAATGAGCAGTTCTTC. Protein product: CASSPFAGTNIYNEQFF.